The 24 T cell receptor beta chains below all came from one sample that was sequenced in a study of cytomegalovirus exposure and HLA in healthy donors (dated by TCRdb to 2016 to 2017). Library creation used the immunoSEQ multiplex PCR assay. TCRdb's version of the immuneACCESS table is confined to in-frame rearrangements and falls short of the full clone set. An unresolved V gene accounts for under half of the shortfall where checked; the remainder is of unknown origin. The sample contains about 120,000 clones, approximately 95% of them found a single time. The ten largest make up around 1.7% of the sample. Sequences were obtained from PBMCs. The receptor source for this set is a man aged 18 to 35 in good health and CMV-seronegative.

The rearrangement links TRBV5-1 to TRBJ2-2; D perhaps matches TRBD2 (5 bases). The CDR3 covers 15 residues. Germline lookup yields CDR1 SGHRS and CDR2 YFSETQ. Trimming left V 3 bases short and J 3 bases short, with 12 bases between. For the CDR3, the DNA is TGCGCCAGCAGCTACGGGGTGATAGACACCGGGGAGCTGTTTTTT. Its translation: CASSYGVIDTGELFF. The full variable domain, completed using reference TRBV5-1 and TRBJ2-2, is KAGVTQTPRYLIKTRGQQVTLSCSPISGHRSVSWYQQTPGQGLQFLFEYFSETQRNKGNFPGRFSGRQFSNSRSEMNVSTLELGDSALYLCASSYGVIDTGELFFGEGSRLTVL.

About this clone itself: One junction end disagrees with the germline gene, perhaps due to a read error. The rearrangement uses TRBV7-7 and TRBJ1-4; D gene uncertain. The germline V gene has CDR1 SSHAT and CDR2 FNYEAQ (reference sequence). CDR3 length: 14 residues. Written as DNA, the CDR3 is TGTGCTAGCAGCGTGGCTACAGAGAATGAAAAACTGTTTTTT. It yields the protein CASSVATENEKLFF.

This chain links TRBV27 with TRBJ1-2, with 7 bases lining up with TRBD1. Germline trimming cut 4 bases from V and 3 bases from J; bases unmatched to any gene: 8. The CDR3 contains 15 residues. The germline V gene has CDR1 MNHEY and CDR2 SMNVEV (reference sequence). For the CDR3, the DNA is TGTGCCAGCAGTTCGACGGGACAGCTGTACTATGGCTACACCTTC. Protein: CASSSTGQLYYGYTF.

The J gene is TRBJ1-5, the V gene TRBV19; 8 bases agree with TRBD1. This CDR3 contains 15 residues. After removal of 6 bases from V and 7 bases from J, the junction contained 11 bases not matched to a gene. The germline V gene has CDR1 LNHDA and CDR2 SQIVND (reference sequence). CDR3 DNA sequence: TGTGCCAGTAGCCGAGGACAGGGTTTTGAGCAGCCCCAGCATTTT. It specifies CASSRGQGFEQPQHF.

The gene calls are TRBV7-9 and TRBJ2-2, with 7 bases matching TRBD1. Trimming at V came to 9 bases and at J to 3 bases, leaving 7 bases not matched to a gene. Germline V gene data show CDR1 as SEHNR and CDR2 as FQNEAQ (reference sequence). The CDR3 contains 14 residues. Here the CDR3 reads CASNAQGHTGELFF. Written as DNA, the CDR3 is TGTGCCAGTAACGCACAGGGGCACACCGGGGAGCTGTTTTTT.

This clone was picked up one time. The chain carries TRBV19 and TRBJ2-1, with 9 bases matching TRBD2. The CDR3 length is 17 residues. V shed 5 bases, J shed 10 bases, and the junction held 18 bases outside the gene matches. CDR1 is LNHDA, CDR2 SQIVND, per germline (reference sequence). CDR3 amino acids: CASSPGRLAGVKEEQFF. CDR3 in DNA: TGTGCCAGTAGTCCCGGGAGGTTAGCGGGAGTAAAGGAGGAGCAGTTCTTC. Full variable domain (outside the CDR3, taken from reference TRBV19 and TRBJ2-1): DGGITQSPKYLFRKEGQNVTLSCEQNLNHDAMYWYRQDPGQGLRLIYYSQIVNDFQKGDIAEGYSVSREKKESFPLTVTSAQKNPTAFYLCASSPGRLAGVKEEQFFGPGTRLTVL.

This chain joins TRBV7-9 and TRBJ1-4; TRBD1 matches at 10 bases. J gave up 0 bases and V 5 bases, and 6 bases lay outside the gene matches. The CDR3 sequence is 17 residues long. CDR1 and CDR2 from the germline V gene are SEHNR and FQNEAQ (reference sequence). CDR3 coding DNA: TGTGCCAGCAGCCCACCCGGGACAGGGGCAACTAATGAAAAACTGTTTTTT. Translated, it gives CASSPPGTGATNEKLFF.

V is TRBV4-1 and J is TRBJ2-1; 8 bases align to TRBD2. Germline loops: CDR1 MGHRA, CDR2 YSYEKL. The CDR3 sequence is 14 residues long. Losses at the gene ends were 3 bases for V and 8 bases for J; bases not matched to a gene: 6. CDR3 in amino acids: CASSHPGGLDEQFF. In nucleotides, the CDR3 is TGCGCCAGCAGCCACCCGGGGGGGCTCGATGAGCAGTTCTTC.

The CDR3 DNA sequence: TGTGCCACCAGCAGAGATCTTTGGGGACAGTATAATGAAAAACTGTTTTTT. Translation gives CATSRDLWGQYNEKLFF. This sequence joins TRBV15 and TRBJ1-4; 7 bases are shared with TRBD1. The length of the CDR3 is 17 residues. With 0 bases clipped from V and 4 bases from J, the junction kept 8 bases outside the gene matches. Germline V gene sequence: CDR1 LNHNV, CDR2 YYDKDF (reference sequence).

The V gene is TRBV11-2, the J gene TRBJ1-1, with 11 bases aligning to TRBD1. With V trimmed by 5 bases and J by 1 base, 6 bases remained unmatched. This CDR3 contains 16 residues. Germline V gene data show CDR1 as SGHAT and CDR2 as FQNNGV. CDR3 in amino acids: CASSQGTGGENTEAFF. DNA for the CDR3: TGTGCCAGCAGCCAAGGGACAGGGGGAGAGAACACTGAAGCTTTCTTT.

The rearrangement uses TRBV28 and TRBJ1-2, with D possibly being TRBD1 (6 bases). The V end was cut by 2 bases, the J end by 4 bases, with 14 bases between. In germline, CDR1 is MDHEN, CDR2 SYDVKM. The CDR3 is 15 amino acids. CDR3 sequence (DNA): TGTGCCAGCAGTTTACCCGGACAGCTCCTCTATGGCTACACCTTC. This gives the protein CASSLPGQLLYGYTF.

The chain employs TRBV4-3 and TRBJ2-1; a possible D gene is TRBD2 (6 bases). Trimming pared 2 bases from V and 3 bases from J, leaving 11 bases between. CDR1 is LGHNA, CDR2 YSLEER, per germline. CDR3 length: 15 amino acids. The CDR3 spells CASSQNSGNYNEQFF. The CDR3, as DNA: TGCGCCAGCAGCCAAAATAGCGGAAACTACAATGAGCAGTTCTTC.

CDR3 residues: CASPPSGTGGLSLISTIYF. The CDR3 DNA reads as TGTGCCAGCCCTCCCTCCGGGACAGGGGGCCTAAGTCTTATAAGCACCATATATTTT. The chain recombines TRBV28 with TRBJ1-3; 12 bases fit TRBD1. V dropped 8 bases and J dropped 9; count of bases not matched to a gene: 23. The CDR3 runs 19 residues. The germline V gene has CDR1 MDHEN and CDR2 SYDVKM.

The CDR3 DNA reads TGCAGCGCACGACAGGGAATGGGCTCCTACAATGAGCAGTTCTTC. This sequence encodes CSARQGMGSYNEQFF. J is TRBJ2-1 and V is TRBV29-1, with TRBD1 matching 7 bases. J was trimmed by 0 bases and V by 7 bases; bases with no gene match: 9. The length of the CDR3 is 15 residues. Germline V gene sequence: CDR1 SQVTM, CDR2 ANQGSEA.

This clone has just one count. The rearrangement joins TRBV19 to TRBJ2-2, with D possibly matching TRBD1 (5 bases). V was clipped by 8 bases and J by 8 bases, with 12 bases between them. The CDR3 totals 12 residues. Germline V gives CDR1 LNHDA, CDR2 SQIVND (reference sequence). CDR3 bases: TGTGCCAGTGGGTGGACAAGAGGGGAGCTGTTTTTT. As protein: CASGWTRGELFF.

The J gene is TRBJ2-1, the V gene TRBV28, with a weak D call TRBD2 (5 bases). V dropped 5 bases and J dropped 8 bases, with 19 bases sitting between them. Germline CDR1 MDHEN, CDR2 SYDVKM. The CDR3 consists of 15 residues. DNA of the CDR3: TGTGCCAGCAGTAGCCGGGTCCTGGGGAGCGATGAGCAGTTCTTC. Its protein product is CASSSRVLGSDEQFF.

The chain joins TRBV7-9 to TRBJ1-2; 9 bases fit TRBD1. J was trimmed by 3 bases and V by 5 bases; bases with no gene match: 10. This CDR3 has 16 residues. Germline V gives CDR1 SEHNR, CDR2 FQNEAQ (reference sequence). The CDR3 coding sequence is TGTGCCAGCAGCGCTACCGGGACAGGGAATGACTATGGCTACACCTTC. Amino acids: CASSATGTGNDYGYTF.

The chain carries TRBV7-3 and TRBJ2-2; weak D call: TRBD1 (5 bases). The germline CDR1 and CDR2 sequences are SGHTA and FQGTGA. This CDR3 spans 16 amino acids. Trimming removed 1 base at V and 0 bases at J, with 9 bases between. CDR3 sequence (DNA): TGTGCCAGCAGCTTAAATGGCAGGGCGAACACCGGGGAGCTGTTTTTT. It yields the protein CASSLNGRANTGELFF.

The chain combines TRBV6-5 with TRBJ1-1, with D possibly being TRBD1 (6 bases). This CDR3 region has 13 residues. In germline, CDR1 is MNHEY, CDR2 SVGAGI. Trimming stripped 6 bases from V and 10 bases from J, with 18 bases between. Here the CDR3 DNA reads TGTGCCAGCAGCCGAGGACAGCCGGCGGTAGCTTTCTTT. This translates into CASSRGQPAVAFF.

The chain uses TRBV6-1 and TRBJ2-7, with D possibly matching TRBD2 (5 bases). This CDR3 has 14 amino acids. Germline V gene sequence: CDR1 MNHNS, CDR2 SASEGT. V was pared by 0 bases and J by 7 bases, with 13 bases between. In DNA, the CDR3 is TGTGCCAGCAGTGAAGCGAACACGCCGGGGGAGCAGTACTTC. Protein sequence: CASSEANTPGEQYF.

The chain combines TRBV6-5 with TRBJ2-7; 11 bases fit TRBD2. The germline V gene encodes CDR1 MNHEY and CDR2 SVGAGI. This CDR3 is 15 amino acids long. Trimming took 4 bases from V and 0 from J; bases not matched to a gene: 2. CDR3 in DNA: TGTGCCAGCAGTTCGACTAGCGGGATCTCCTACGAGCAGTACTTC. It codes for CASSSTSGISYEQYF.

V gene TRBV6-5 combines with J gene TRBJ2-3; D is possibly TRBD1 (6 bases). Germline-derived CDR1 and CDR2 are MNHEY and SVGAGI. The V end was cut by 5 bases, the J end by 4 bases, with 7 bases between. This CDR3 is built from 12 residues. The CDR3 here is CASSTGPDTQYF. The CDR3 nucleotides read TGTGCCAGCAGTACAGGGCCAGATACGCAGTATTTT.

The genes are TRBV27 and TRBJ2-3; 7 nucleotides agree with TRBD2. Trimming removed 5 bases from V and 2 bases from J; junction bases left unmatched: 13. Germline values: CDR1 MNHEY, CDR2 SMNVEV (reference sequence). The CDR3 runs 17 residues. The CDR3 protein is CASSLTASGPITDTQYF. The CDR3 coding sequence is TGTGCCAGCAGTCTGACTGCTAGCGGCCCGATCACAGATACGCAGTATTTT.

V is TRBV19 and J is TRBJ2-5, with D maybe TRBD2 (5 bases). CDR1 and CDR2 from the germline V gene are LNHDA and SQIVND (reference sequence). With 3 bases removed from V and 4 bases from J, the gap between germline ends came to 9 bases. The CDR3 runs to 13 residues. The CDR3 bases are TGTGCCAGTAGTATTGTAGCGTCAGAGACCCAGTACTTC. This translates into CASSIVASETQYF.